These 29 T cell receptor beta chains originate from one sample sequenced in a study of PD-1 blockade in mismatch repair-deficient tumors. The assay was immunoSEQ multiplex PCR, and TCRdb's table has in-frame clones only and misses some. The sample yields 130,000 or so clones, 85% to 90% seen once. Sequences were derived from peripheral blood, sampled 44 weeks after starting pembrolizumab. The receptor source for this set is an adult with mismatch repair-deficient cancer.

This sequence joins TRBV5-4 and TRBJ2-1; the D call may be TRBD1 or TRBD2 (5 bases each). Germline V gene data show CDR1 as SGHNT and CDR2 as YYREEE (reference sequence). This CDR3 comprises 16 residues. Trimming shortened V by 3 bases and J by 5 bases, and 18 bases separated the two germline ends. For the CDR3, the DNA is TGTGCCAGCAGCTCCATGAGGGTTGCCAGGGACAATGAGCAGTTCTTC. Its protein product is CASSSMRVARDNEQFF.

This chain connects TRBV30 to TRBJ2-7; maybe TRBD2 (5 bases). Trimming pared 3 bases from V and 1 base from J, leaving 16 bases between. The germline V gene encodes CDR1 GTSNPN and CDR2 SVGIG (reference sequence). The CDR3 length is 15 residues. CDR3 region: CAWSEGWERSYEQYF. CDR3 sequence (DNA): TGTGCCTGGAGCGAAGGGTGGGAGAGGTCCTACGAGCAGTACTTC.

The chain employs TRBV25-1 and TRBJ2-1, with TRBD2 identical over 10 bases. The CDR3 consists of 18 residues. Trimming removed 0 bases from V and 5 bases from J; junction bases left unmatched: 10. Germline V gives CDR1 MGHDK, CDR2 SYGVNS. The CDR3 nucleotides are TGTGCCAGCAGTGAATATATCCTAGCGGGAGTGTTCCACAATGAGCAGTTCTTC. Translation gives CASSEYILAGVFHNEQFF.

In its sample, this clone was seen once. V usage is TRBV7-9 and J usage is TRBJ1-2; a weak D match, TRBD1 (5 bases). Trimming removed 1 base from V and 4 bases from J, with 13 bases in between. The CDR3 loop spans 15 amino acids. Per germline, CDR1 SEHNR and CDR2 FQNEAQ (reference sequence). CDR3 amino acids: CASSLEGAIGYGYTF. CDR3 coding DNA: TGTGCCAGCAGCTTAGAAGGGGCAATCGGCTATGGCTACACCTTC.

The chain has TRBV30 and TRBJ1-5; D is perhaps TRBD1 (5 bases). Germline V gives CDR1 GTSNPN, CDR2 SVGIG (reference sequence). The CDR3 is 14 residues long. V gave up 2 bases and J gave up 6 bases, with 14 bases separating them. CDR3 coding DNA: TGTGCCTGGAGTAATTGGGGGAAGGTTCAGCCCCAGCATTTT. This sequence encodes CAWSNWGKVQPQHF.

The V and J genes are TRBV4-3 and TRBJ2-7; 11 nucleotides line up with TRBD2. J gave up 1 base and V 0 bases, and 5 bases lay outside the gene matches. From germline, CDR1 is LGHNA and CDR2 YSLEER. This CDR3 contains 17 residues. CDR3 in DNA: TGCGCCAGCAGCCAAGAGACTAGCGGGAAAAAATCCTACGAGCAGTACTTC. It specifies CASSQETSGKKSYEQYF.

This sequence joins TRBV7-3 and TRBJ2-3; 8 bases are a match to TRBD2. Germline V gene sequence: CDR1 SGHTA, CDR2 FQGTGA. With 5 bases clipped from V and 4 bases from J, the junction kept 8 bases outside the gene matches. The CDR3 has 15 residues. The CDR3 DNA reads TGTGCCAGCAGCCCCTTAGGACTAGCTTCAGATACGCAGTATTTT. This encodes CASSPLGLASDTQYF.

The gene calls are TRBV6-1 and TRBJ1-5; TRBD1 might be the D (6 bases). Trimming took off 7 bases at V and 4 bases at J, with 14 bases between the two ends. This CDR3 region has 14 residues. Germline V gene lookup returns CDR1 MNHNS and CDR2 SASEGT. The CDR3 here is CASTEEGTNQPQHF. CDR3 coding DNA: TGTGCCAGCACCGAGGAAGGGACAAATCAGCCCCAGCATTTT.

CDR3 nucleotides: TGTGCCTGGAATTTCGAGCAGTACTTC. It is translated as CAWNFEQYF. The V gene is TRBV30, the J gene TRBJ2-7; D is undetermined. V was cut by 4 bases and J by 6 bases, with 4 bases left in between. CDR1 is GTSNPN, CDR2 SVGIG, per germline (reference sequence). The CDR3 runs to 9 residues. The full variable domain, in which reference TRBV30 and TRBJ2-7 provide the parts outside the CDR3, is SQTIHQWPATLVQPVGSPLSLECTVEGTSNPNLYWYRQAAGRGLQLLFYSVGIGQISSEVPQNLSASRPQDRQFILSSKKLLLSDSGFYLCAWNFEQYFGPGTRLTVT.

The chain combines TRBV13 with TRBJ2-7; 9 nucleotides line up with TRBD1. This CDR3 spans 15 amino acids. Per germline, CDR1 PRHDT and CDR2 FYEKMQ (reference sequence). V lost 5 bases, J lost 2 bases, and 7 bases stayed unmatched. The CDR3 sequence: CASSTGQGGTYEQYF. The DNA for the CDR3 is TGTGCCAGCAGCACGGGACAGGGTGGAACCTACGAGCAGTACTTC.

The chain recombines TRBV5-1 with TRBJ2-2; a possible D gene is TRBD2 (5 bases). This CDR3 is built from 19 residues. Germline V gene lookup returns CDR1 SGHRS and CDR2 YFSETQ. Trimming left V 1 base short and J 1 base short, with 20 bases between. The CDR3, as DNA: TGCGCCAGCAGCTTGTATGGCGGAGGCAGGAATGGGAACACCGGGGAGCTGTTTTTT. It is translated as CASSLYGGGRNGNTGELFF.

V gene TRBV18 combines with J gene TRBJ2-4, with 10 bases lining up with TRBD2. This CDR3 has 16 amino acids. The trim removed 4 bases at V and 8 bases at J, leaving 11 bases unmatched. Germline-derived CDR1 and CDR2 are KGHSH and LQKENI. The CDR3 region has the DNA TGTGCCAGCTCACTTCACCTAGCGGGAGTGTCGGACATTCAGTACTTC. Protein product: CASSLHLAGVSDIQYF.

This chain uses TRBV29-1 with TRBJ2-7; 13 bases are a match to TRBD2. The CDR3 sequence is 13 residues long. CDR1 SQVTM and CDR2 ANQGSEA come from the germline V gene. V shed 8 bases and J 5 bases; nucleotides not matched to a gene: 6. This CDR3 reads CSSGTSGNNEQYF. The CDR3 nucleotides read TGCAGCTCCGGGACTAGCGGGAACAACGAGCAGTACTTC.

CDR3 sequence reads: CASSLDVNQPQHF. CDR3 DNA sequence: TGTGCCAGCAGCTTGGACGTTAATCAGCCCCAGCATTTT. This chain links TRBV5-5 with TRBJ1-5, with D uncertain. Deletions cut 0 bases from V and 4 bases from J, with 5 bases between. CDR1 and CDR2 from the germline V gene are SGHKS and YYEKEE (reference sequence). The CDR3 totals 13 residues.

This chain joins TRBV4-1 and TRBJ2-5; 9 nucleotides agree with TRBD1. Germline V gives CDR1 MGHRA, CDR2 YSYEKL. The V segment lost 4 bases and the J segment 5 bases; nucleotides outside the gene matches: 8. The CDR3 runs to 15 residues. Here the CDR3 DNA reads TGCGCCAGCAGCCCGTCCGGGACAGGGTCGGAGACCCAGTACTTC. Amino acid sequence: CASSPSGTGSETQYF.

The gene calls are TRBV28 and TRBJ2-7, with D maybe TRBD1 (5 bases). V was shortened by 4 bases and J by 13 bases, with 20 bases between the two germline ends. Germline CDR1 and CDR2: MDHEN and SYDVKM. The CDR3 extends over 13 amino acids. CDR3 in amino acids: CASSSHFRALDYF. In DNA form, the CDR3 reads TGTGCCAGCAGTTCACACTTCAGGGCTTTAGATTACTTC.

The genes are TRBV28 and TRBJ2-7, with D possibly matching TRBD2 (5 bases). Per the germline V gene, CDR1 is MDHEN and CDR2 is SYDVKM. V was cut by 3 bases and J by 4 bases, with 22 bases left in between. The CDR3 consists of 17 residues. The CDR3 DNA is TGTGCCAGCAGTTTGAGTCTAGGTATAGCGCCCACATACGAGCAGTACTTC. Protein sequence: CASSLSLGIAPTYEQYF.

This chain uses TRBV27 with TRBJ2-1, with 9 nucleotides matching TRBD1. Germline CDR1 is MNHEY and CDR2 is SMNVEV (reference sequence). J gave up 2 bases and V 4 bases, and 9 bases lay outside the gene matches. This CDR3 spans 17 amino acids. CDR3 DNA: TGTGCCAGCAGTTCAAAGCCCGGGACAGGGACCTACAATGAGCAGTTCTTC. Its protein is CASSSKPGTGTYNEQFF.

The V and J genes are TRBV9 and TRBJ2-3, with 9 bases fitting TRBD2. The CDR3 consists of 18 residues. CDR1 and CDR2 (germline): SGDLS, YYNGEE. With 4 bases clipped from V and 3 bases from J, the junction kept 15 bases outside the gene matches. CDR3 loop: CASSLSLGGGRVTDTQYF. The CDR3 region has the DNA TGTGCCAGCAGCCTTTCACTAGGGGGCGGGAGGGTAACAGATACGCAGTATTTT.

The gene calls are TRBV29-1 and TRBJ1-4; a possible D gene is TRBD1 (6 bases). Germline values: CDR1 SQVTM, CDR2 ANQGSEA. Trimming left V 1 base short and J 7 bases short, with 13 bases between. The CDR3 loop spans 14 amino acids. The CDR3, as DNA: TGCAGCGTTGAAGGTCGGGGGCGCGGTGAAAAACTGTTTTTT. It yields the protein CSVEGRGRGEKLFF.

The rearrangement joins TRBV19 to TRBJ1-2; TRBD1 agrees at 8 bases. Germline V gene sequence: CDR1 LNHDA, CDR2 SQIVND (reference sequence). This CDR3 is 12 amino acids long. V trimming: 6 bases; J trimming: 14 bases; junction bases outside the gene matches: 11. DNA of the CDR3: TGTGCCAGTAGCCACCAGGGACAGGCCTGTACCTTC. This encodes CASSHQGQACTF.

The J gene is TRBJ2-5, the V gene TRBV5-4, with D tentatively TRBD1 (5 bases). V was cut by 5 bases and J by 4 bases, with 9 bases left in between. Germline V gives CDR1 SGHNT, CDR2 YYREEE (reference sequence). The CDR3 loop spans 12 amino acids. CDR3 in amino acids: CASSRGGETQYF. CDR3 coding DNA: TGTGCCAGCAGTAGGGGTGGAGAGACCCAGTACTTC.

The chain uses TRBV4-2 and TRBJ2-7, with D unresolved. The V gene lost 0 bases and the J gene lost 9 bases, with 9 bases spanning the gap. Germline values: CDR1 LGHNA, CDR2 YNFKEQ. CDR3 length equals 12 residues. CDR3 nucleotide sequence: TGTGCCAGCAGCCAAGATTTGGTGGTGCAGTACTTC. Residues: CASSQDLVVQYF.

This chain joins TRBV7-9 and TRBJ1-5; D call uncertain. This CDR3 spans 12 amino acids. The V and J ends lost 5 bases and 2 bases respectively, with 4 bases between them. The germline CDR1 and CDR2 sequences are SEHNR and FQNEAQ (reference sequence). CDR3 residues: CASSPGNQPQHF. In DNA form, the CDR3 reads TGTGCCAGCAGCCCCGGCAATCAGCCCCAGCATTTT. The complete variable domain, with remaining parts taken from reference TRBV7-9 and TRBJ1-5, reads DTGVSQNPRHKITKRGQNVTFRCDPISEHNRLYWYRQTLGQGPEFLTYFQNEAQLEKSRLLSDRFSAERPKGSFSTLEIQRTEQGDSAMYLCASSPGNQPQHFGDGTRLSIL.

This sequence joins TRBV11-2 and TRBJ2-5; D perhaps matches TRBD2 (6 bases). The germline V and J ends were trimmed by 7 bases and 1 base, with 13 bases remaining between them. The V gene's germline CDR1 is SGHAT and CDR2 FQNNGV. The CDR3 covers 14 residues. For the CDR3, the DNA is TGTGCCAGCACCACCATCGGGAGCCAAGAGACCCAGTACTTC. Its translation: CASTTIGSQETQYF.

The rearrangement links TRBV4-1 to TRBJ2-1; 7 bases are shared with TRBD2. V dropped 2 bases and J dropped 4; count of bases not matched to a gene: 17. The length of the CDR3 is 19 residues. Germline V gives CDR1 MGHRA, CDR2 YSYEKL. The CDR3, as DNA: TGCGCCAGCAGCCAATTCGGATTAGGGCCTAGCGGAGAATACAATGAGCAGTTCTTC. Translating gives CASSQFGLGPSGEYNEQFF.

The chain joins TRBV4-1 to TRBJ2-5, with D tentatively TRBD1 or TRBD2 (5 bases each). Per the germline V gene, CDR1 is MGHRA and CDR2 is YSYEKL. V lost 0 bases and J lost 4, with 15 bases in between. This CDR3 is 16 amino acids long. CDR3 loop: CASSQERRRGPETQYF. In DNA form, the CDR3 reads TGCGCCAGCAGCCAAGAGAGGAGACGGGGACCAGAGACCCAGTACTTC.

The chain joins TRBV4-1 to TRBJ2-2, with 9 bases that match TRBD1. V lost 3 bases and J lost 0; bases outside the gene matches: 5. The CDR3 contains 17 residues. In germline, CDR1 is MGHRA, CDR2 YSYEKL. The CDR3: CASSQDGDRANTGELFF. The CDR3, as DNA: TGCGCCAGCAGCCAGGATGGGGACAGGGCGAACACCGGGGAGCTGTTTTTT.

The chain joins TRBV5-6 to TRBJ2-2, with TRBD2 matching 9 bases. Germline CDR1 SGHDT, CDR2 YYEEEE. The CDR3 length is 18 residues. V shed 2 bases, J shed 4 bases, and the junction held 12 bases outside the gene matches. CDR3 DNA: TGTGCCAGCAGCTTTCTAGCGGGACCTAGCAGGGGCACCGGGGAGCTGTTTTTT. It is translated as CASSFLAGPSRGTGELFF. The full variable domain, completed using reference TRBV5-6 and TRBJ2-2, is DAGVTQSPTHLIKTRGQQVTLRCSPKSGHDTVSWYQQALGQGPQFIFQYYEEEERQRGNFPDRFSGHQFPNYSSELNVNALLLGDSALYLCASSFLAGPSRGTGELFFGEGSRLTVL.